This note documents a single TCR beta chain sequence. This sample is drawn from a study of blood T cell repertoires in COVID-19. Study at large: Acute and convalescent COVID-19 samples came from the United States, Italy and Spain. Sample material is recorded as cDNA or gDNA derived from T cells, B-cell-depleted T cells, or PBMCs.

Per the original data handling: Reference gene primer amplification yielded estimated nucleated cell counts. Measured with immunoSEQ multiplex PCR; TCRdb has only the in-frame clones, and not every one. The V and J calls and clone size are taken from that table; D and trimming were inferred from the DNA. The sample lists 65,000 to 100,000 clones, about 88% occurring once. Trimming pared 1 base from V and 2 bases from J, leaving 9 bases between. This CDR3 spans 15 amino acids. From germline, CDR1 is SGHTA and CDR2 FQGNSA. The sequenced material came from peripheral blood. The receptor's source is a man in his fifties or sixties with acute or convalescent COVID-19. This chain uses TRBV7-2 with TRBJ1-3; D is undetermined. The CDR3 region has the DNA TGTGCCAGCAGCTTAGATGGGCAAACTGGAAACACCATATATTTT. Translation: CASSLDGQTGNTIYF.